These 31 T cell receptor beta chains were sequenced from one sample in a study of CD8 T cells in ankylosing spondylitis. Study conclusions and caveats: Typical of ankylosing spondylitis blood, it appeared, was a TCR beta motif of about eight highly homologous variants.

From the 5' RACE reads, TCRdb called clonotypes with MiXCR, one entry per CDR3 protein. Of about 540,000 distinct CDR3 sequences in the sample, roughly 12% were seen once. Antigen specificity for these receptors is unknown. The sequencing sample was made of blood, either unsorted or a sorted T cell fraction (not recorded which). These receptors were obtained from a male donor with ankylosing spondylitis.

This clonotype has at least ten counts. CDR3 protein: CATQGVSYNEQFF. CDR3 DNA sequence: TGTGCCACCCAGGGGGTGTCCTACAATGAGCAGTTCTTC. The rearrangement joins TRBV12-3 or TRBV12-4 to TRBJ2-1; 7 nucleotides align to TRBD1. The CDR3 totals 13 residues. J lost 1 base, V lost 10 bases, and 4 bases had no gene match.

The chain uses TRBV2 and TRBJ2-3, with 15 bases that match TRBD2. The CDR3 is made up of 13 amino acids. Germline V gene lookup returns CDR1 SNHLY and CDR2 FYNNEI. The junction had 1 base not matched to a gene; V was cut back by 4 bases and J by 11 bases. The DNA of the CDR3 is TGTGCCAGCAGTGCGGGACTAGCGGGGGGGCAGTATTTT. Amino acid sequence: CASSAGLAGGQYF.

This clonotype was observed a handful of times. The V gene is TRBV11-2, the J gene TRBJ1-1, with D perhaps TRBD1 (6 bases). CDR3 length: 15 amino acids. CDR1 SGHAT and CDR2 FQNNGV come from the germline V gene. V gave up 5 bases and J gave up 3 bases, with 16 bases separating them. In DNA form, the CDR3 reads TGTGCCAGCAGCCCAGCCCTGGGGGCCCACACTGAAGCTTTCTTT. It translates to CASSPALGAHTEAFF.

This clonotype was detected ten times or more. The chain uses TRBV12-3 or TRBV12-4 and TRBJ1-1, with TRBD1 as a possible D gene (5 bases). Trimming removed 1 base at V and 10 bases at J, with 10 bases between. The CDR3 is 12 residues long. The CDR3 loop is CASSLGGSLAFF. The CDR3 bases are TGTGCCAGCAGTTTAGGGGGCTCGTTAGCTTTCTTT.

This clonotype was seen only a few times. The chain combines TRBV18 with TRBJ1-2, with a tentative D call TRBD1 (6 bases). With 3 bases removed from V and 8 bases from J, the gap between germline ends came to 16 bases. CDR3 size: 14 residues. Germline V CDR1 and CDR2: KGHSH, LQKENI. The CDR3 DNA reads TGTGCCAGCTCACCTACGGACAGTCAATTCGGCTACACCTTC. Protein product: CASSPTDSQFGYTF.

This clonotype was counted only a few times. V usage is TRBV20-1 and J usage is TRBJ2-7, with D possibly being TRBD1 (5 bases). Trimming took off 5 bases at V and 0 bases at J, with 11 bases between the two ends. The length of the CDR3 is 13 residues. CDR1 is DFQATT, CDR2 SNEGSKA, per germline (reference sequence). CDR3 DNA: TGCAGTGCTCCTGACGACAGCTCCTACGAGCAGTACTTC. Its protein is CSAPDDSSYEQYF.

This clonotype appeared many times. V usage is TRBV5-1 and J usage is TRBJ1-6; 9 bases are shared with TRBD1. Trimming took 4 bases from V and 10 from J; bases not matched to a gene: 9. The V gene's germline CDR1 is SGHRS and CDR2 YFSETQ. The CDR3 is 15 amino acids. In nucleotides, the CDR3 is TGCGCCAGCAGCAGTCACAGGGGGCAGGAATCACCCCTCCACTTT. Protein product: CASSSHRGQESPLHF.

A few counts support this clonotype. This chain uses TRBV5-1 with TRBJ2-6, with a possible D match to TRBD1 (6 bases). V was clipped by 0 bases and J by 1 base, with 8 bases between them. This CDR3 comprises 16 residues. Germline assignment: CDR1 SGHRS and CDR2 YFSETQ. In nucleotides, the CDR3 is TGCGCCAGCAGCTTGGGAGGGGGTTCTGGGGCCAACGTCCTGACTTTC. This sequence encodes CASSLGGGSGANVLTF.

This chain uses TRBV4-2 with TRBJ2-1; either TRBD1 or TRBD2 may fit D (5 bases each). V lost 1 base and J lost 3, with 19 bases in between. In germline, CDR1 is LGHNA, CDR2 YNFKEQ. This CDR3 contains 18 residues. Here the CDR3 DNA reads TGTGCCAGCAGCCAAGGGGGGTGGCAGAACCAAGTCTACAATGAGCAGTTCTTC. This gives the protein CASSQGGWQNQVYNEQFF.

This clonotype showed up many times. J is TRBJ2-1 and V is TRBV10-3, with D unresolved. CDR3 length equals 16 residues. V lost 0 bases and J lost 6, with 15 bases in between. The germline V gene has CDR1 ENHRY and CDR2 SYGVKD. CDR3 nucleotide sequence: TGTGCCATCAGTGAGTCGCCAGGCCCTGCGATCAATGAGCAGTTCTTC. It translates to CAISESPGPAINEQFF.

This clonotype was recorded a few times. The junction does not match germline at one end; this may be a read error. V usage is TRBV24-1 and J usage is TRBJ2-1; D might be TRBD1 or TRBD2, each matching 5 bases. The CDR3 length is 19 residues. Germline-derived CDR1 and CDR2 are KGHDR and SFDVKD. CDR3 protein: CATSDLRGRVVYSCNEQFF. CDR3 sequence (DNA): TGTGCCACCAGTGATTTGCGGGGCAGAGTCGTGTATTCCTGCAATGAGCAGTTCTTC.

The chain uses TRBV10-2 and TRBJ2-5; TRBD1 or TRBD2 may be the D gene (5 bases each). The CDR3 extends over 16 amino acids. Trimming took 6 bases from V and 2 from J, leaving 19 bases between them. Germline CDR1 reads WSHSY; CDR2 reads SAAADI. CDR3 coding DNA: TGCGCCAGCAGGGGACCTGACGATAGGTGGCAAGAGACCCAGTACTTC. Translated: CASRGPDDRWQETQYF.

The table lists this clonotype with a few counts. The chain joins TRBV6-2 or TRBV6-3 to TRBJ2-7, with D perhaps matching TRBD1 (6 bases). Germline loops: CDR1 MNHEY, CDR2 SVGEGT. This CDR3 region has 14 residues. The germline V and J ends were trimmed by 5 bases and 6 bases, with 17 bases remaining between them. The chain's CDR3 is CASSKKSGQIEQYV. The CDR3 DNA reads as TGTGCCAGCAGTAAAAAATCTGGACAGATCGAGCAGTACGTC.

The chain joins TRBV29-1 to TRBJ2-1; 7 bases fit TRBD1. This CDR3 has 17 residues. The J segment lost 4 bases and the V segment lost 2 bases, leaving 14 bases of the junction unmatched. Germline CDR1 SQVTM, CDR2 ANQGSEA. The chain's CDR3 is CSVESLGQNHVYNEQFF. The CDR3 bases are TGCAGCGTTGAATCCCTGGGACAGAACCATGTTTACAATGAGCAGTTCTTC.

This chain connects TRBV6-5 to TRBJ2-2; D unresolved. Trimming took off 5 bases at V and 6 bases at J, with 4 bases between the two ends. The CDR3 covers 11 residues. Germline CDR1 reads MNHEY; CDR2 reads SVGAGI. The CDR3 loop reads CASSIAGELFF. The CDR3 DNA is TGTGCCAGCAGTATAGCCGGGGAGCTGTTTTTT.

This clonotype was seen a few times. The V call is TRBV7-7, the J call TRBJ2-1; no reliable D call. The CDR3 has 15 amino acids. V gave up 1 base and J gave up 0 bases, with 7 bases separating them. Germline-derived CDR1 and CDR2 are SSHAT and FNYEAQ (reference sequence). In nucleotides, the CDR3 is TGTGCCAGCAGCTTAGAAGATAGCTCCTACAATGAGCAGTTCTTC. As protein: CASSLEDSSYNEQFF.

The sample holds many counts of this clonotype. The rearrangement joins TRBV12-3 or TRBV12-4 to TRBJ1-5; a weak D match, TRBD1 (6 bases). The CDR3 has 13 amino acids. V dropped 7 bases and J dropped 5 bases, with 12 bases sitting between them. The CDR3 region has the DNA TGTGCCAGCACCCTCAGGGGAGATCAGCCCCAGCATTTT. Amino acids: CASTLRGDQPQHF.

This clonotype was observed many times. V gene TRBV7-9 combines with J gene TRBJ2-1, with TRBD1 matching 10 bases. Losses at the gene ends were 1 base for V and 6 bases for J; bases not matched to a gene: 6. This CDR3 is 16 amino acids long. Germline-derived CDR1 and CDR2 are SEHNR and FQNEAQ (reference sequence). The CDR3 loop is CASSLGGTGVFNEQFF. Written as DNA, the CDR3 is TGTGCCAGCAGCTTAGGAGGGACAGGGGTTTTCAATGAGCAGTTCTTC.

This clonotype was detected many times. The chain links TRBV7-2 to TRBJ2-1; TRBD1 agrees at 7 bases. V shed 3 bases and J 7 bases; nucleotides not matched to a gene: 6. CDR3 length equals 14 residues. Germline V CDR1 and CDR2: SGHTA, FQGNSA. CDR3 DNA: TGTGCCAGCAGCTTGACGACAGGGAGAAATGAGCAGTTCTTC. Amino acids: CASSLTTGRNEQFF.

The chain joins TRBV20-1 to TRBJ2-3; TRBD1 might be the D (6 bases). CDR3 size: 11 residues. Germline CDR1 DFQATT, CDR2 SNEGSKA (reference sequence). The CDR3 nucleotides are TGCAGCTTACAAGGGGGAGATACGCAGTATTTT. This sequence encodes CSLQGGDTQYF.

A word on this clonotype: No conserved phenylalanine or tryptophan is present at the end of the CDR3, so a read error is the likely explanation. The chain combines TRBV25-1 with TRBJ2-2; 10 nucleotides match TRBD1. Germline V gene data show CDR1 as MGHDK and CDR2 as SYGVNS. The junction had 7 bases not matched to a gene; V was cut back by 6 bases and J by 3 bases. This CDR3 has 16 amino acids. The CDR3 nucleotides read TGTGCCAGCAGGGACAGGGGGATAATGGACACCGGGGAGCTGTTTCTT. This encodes CASRDRGIMDTGELFL.

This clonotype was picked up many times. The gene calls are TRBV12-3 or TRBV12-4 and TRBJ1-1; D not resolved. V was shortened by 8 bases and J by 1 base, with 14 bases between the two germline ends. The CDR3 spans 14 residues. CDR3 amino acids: CASGLQRPNTEAFF. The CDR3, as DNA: TGTGCCAGCGGGTTACAAAGACCGAACACTGAAGCTTTCTTT.

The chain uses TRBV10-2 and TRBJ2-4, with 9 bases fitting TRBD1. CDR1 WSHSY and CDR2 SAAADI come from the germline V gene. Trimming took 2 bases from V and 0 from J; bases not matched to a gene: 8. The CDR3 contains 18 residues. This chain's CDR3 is CASSETGGHQLAKNIQYF. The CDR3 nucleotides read TGCGCCAGCAGTGAGACAGGGGGCCATCAGCTAGCCAAAAACATTCAGTACTTC.

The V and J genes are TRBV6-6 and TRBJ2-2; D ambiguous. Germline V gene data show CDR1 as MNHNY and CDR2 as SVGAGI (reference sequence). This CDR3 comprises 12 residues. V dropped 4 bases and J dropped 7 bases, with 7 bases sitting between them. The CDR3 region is CASSSLLGELFF. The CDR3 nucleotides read TGTGCCAGCAGTTCCCTGCTCGGGGAGCTGTTTTTT.

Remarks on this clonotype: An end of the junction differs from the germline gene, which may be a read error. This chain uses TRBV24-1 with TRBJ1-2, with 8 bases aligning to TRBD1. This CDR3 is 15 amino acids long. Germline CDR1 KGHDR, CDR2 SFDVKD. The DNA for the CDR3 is TGTCCCACCAGTGATACCGGGACAGGCCCCTATGGCTACACCTTC. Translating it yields CPTSDTGTGPYGYTF.

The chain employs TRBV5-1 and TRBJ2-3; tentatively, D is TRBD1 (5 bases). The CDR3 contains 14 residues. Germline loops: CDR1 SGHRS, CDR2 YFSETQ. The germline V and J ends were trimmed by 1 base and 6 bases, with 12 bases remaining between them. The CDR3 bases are TGCGCCAGCAGCTTGATGCAGGGCCAGGATACGCAGTATTTT. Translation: CASSLMQGQDTQYF.

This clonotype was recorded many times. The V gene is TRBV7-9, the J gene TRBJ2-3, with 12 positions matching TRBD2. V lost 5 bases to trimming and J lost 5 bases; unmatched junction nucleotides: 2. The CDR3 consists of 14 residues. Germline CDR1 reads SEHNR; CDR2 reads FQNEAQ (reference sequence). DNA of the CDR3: TGTGCCAGCAGCCAGGGACTAGCGGGAGATACGCAGTATTTT. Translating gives CASSQGLAGDTQYF. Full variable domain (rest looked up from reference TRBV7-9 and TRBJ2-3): DTGVSQNPRHKITKRGQNVTFRCDPISEHNRLYWYRQTLGQGPEFLTYFQNEAQLEKSRLLSDRFSAERPKGSFSTLEIQRTEQGDSAMYLCASSQGLAGDTQYFGPGTRLTVL.

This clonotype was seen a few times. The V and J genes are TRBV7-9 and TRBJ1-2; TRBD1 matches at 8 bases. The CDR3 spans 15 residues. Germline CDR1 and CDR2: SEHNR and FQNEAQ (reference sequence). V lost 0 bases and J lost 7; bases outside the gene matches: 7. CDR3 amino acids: CASSLAAGGAGGYTF. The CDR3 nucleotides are TGTGCCAGCAGCTTAGCGGCAGGGGGCGCAGGTGGCTACACCTTC.

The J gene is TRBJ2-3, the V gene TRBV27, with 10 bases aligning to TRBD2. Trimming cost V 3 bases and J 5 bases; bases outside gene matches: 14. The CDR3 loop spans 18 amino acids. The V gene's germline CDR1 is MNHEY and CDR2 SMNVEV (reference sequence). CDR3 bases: TGTGCCAGCAGTTTTTGGCTAGCGGGAGCCCAACAGGGAGATACGCAGTATTTT. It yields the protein CASSFWLAGAQQGDTQYF.

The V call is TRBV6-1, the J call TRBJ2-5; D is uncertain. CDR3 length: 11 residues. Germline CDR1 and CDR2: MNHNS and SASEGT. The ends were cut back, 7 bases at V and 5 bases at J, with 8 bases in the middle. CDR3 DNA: TGTGCCAGCAACATTATCGAGACCCAGTACTTC. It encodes CASNIIETQYF.

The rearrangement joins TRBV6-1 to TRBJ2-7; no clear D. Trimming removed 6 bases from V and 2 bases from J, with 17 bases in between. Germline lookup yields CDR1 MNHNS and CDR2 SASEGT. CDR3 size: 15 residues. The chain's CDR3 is CASSVDFGTTYEQYF. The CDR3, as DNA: TGTGCCAGCAGCGTGGATTTTGGCACCACCTACGAGCAGTACTTC.